The entry below describes one T cell receptor beta chain. Many counts were recorded for this clonotype. Its antigen is not yet known. Base qualities are missing; no much larger clone stands one base away. The data stem from a study of T cell repertoires in cytomegalovirus infection (dated by TCRdb to the late 2010s). Context from the whole study: Recently identified HLA-C-restricted CMV epitopes, whose presentation resists viral immunomodulation, were targeted by peptide stimulations together with well-studied HLA-B-restricted epitopes. The HLA type of each donor mattered for the analysis, because public TCR beta signatures pointed to carriage of CMV infection along with the matching HLA type. Here is what the overall study found, with its caveats: Carriers of CMV infection plus the relevant HLA type were discriminated by the cumulative frequency of public TCR beta family members in the study cohort and in an independent roughly 370-donor cohort. The ex vivo response was dominated by HLA-C-restricted CMV-specific TCR beta clonotypes, which also provided the single most frequent clonotype in two of eight donors.

The treatment or condition label of this sample denotes: in vitro stimulation with specific CMV peptide epitopes to enrich CMV-specific T cells. The instrument given in TCRdb is Illumina HiSeq 1500. The public reads were reanalyzed by TCRdb: fastp trimming at Q25, MiXCR alignment, in-frame beta chains only. Entries are consolidated by CDR3 protein sequence, retaining the most common genes and DNA. The sample table contains roughly 350,000 distinct CDR3 sequences; only one count was recorded for roughly a third of them. Of the sample, 13% falls within the top ten clones. The material was cultured PBMCs, obtained from culture after CMV antigen stimulation. The source is a human donor in good health (CMV status not recorded). Some clones in this sample may be carry-over from other donors' samples.

The DNA sequence is as follows: TGTGCCAGCAGCTTAGTTGATAGCGGGAGGGTCTACAATGAGCAGTTCTTC. Its translation reads: CASSLVDSGRVYNEQFF. This sequence uses TRBV7-6 and TRBJ2-1; TRBD2 aligns with 11 central bases. V is pruned by 1 base and J by 3 bases, leaving 5 bases of the junction without a gene match. There are 17 amino acids in the CDR3, from cysteine to phenylalanine inclusive. The kept DNA is CDR3 alone, 51 bases in frame from the first base. Looking up the germline V gene yields CDR1 SGHVS and CDR2 FNYEAQ.